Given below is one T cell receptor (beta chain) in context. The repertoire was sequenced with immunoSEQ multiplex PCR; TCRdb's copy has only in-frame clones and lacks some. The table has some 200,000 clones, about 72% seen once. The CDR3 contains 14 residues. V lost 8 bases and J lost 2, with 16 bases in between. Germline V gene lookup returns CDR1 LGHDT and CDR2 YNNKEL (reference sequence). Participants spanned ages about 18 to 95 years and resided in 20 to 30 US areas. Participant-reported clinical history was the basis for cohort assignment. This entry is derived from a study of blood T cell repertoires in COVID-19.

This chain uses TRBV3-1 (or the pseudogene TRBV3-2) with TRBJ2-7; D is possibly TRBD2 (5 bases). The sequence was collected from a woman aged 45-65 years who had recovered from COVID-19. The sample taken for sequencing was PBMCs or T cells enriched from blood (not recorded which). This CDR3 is CASGSTTTAYEQYF. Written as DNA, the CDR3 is TGTGCCAGCGGTTCGACTACCACGGCCTACGAGCAGTACTTC.